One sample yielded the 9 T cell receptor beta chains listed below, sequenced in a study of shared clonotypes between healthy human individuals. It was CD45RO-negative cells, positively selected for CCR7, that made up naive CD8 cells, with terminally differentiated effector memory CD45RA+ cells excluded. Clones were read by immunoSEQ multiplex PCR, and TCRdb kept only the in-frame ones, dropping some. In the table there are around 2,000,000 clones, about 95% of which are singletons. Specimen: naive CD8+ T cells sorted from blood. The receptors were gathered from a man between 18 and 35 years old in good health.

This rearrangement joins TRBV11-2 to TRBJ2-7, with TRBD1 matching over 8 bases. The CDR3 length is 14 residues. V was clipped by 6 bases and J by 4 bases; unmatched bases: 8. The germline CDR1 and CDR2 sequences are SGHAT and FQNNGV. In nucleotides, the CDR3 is TGTGCCAGCAGAGACCCGGACAGGGAGTACGAGCAGTACTTC. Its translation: CASRDPDREYEQYF.

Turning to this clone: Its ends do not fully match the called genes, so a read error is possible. The DNA of the CDR3 is TGCGCCAGCAGCCAAGATGTTAAGGGGCAGCAGGGATTT. This encodes CASSQDVKGQQGF. J is TRBJ1-1 and V is TRBV4-1; D perhaps matches TRBD1 (5 bases). Germline CDR1 and CDR2: MGHRA and YSYEKL. This CDR3 contains 13 residues.

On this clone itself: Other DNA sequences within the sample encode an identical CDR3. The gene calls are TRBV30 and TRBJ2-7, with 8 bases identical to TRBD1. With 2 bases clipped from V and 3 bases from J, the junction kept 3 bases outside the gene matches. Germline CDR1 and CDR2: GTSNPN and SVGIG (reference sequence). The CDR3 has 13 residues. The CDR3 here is CAWSSGQGYEQYF. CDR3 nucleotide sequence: TGTGCCTGGAGTTCAGGACAGGGCTACGAGCAGTACTTC.

This CDR3 is CASGSMTGLGYGYTF. The DNA of the CDR3 is TGTGCTAGTGGTTCGATGACAGGGCTAGGCTATGGCTACACCTTC. This sequence joins TRBV12-5 and TRBJ1-2, with TRBD1 matching over 7 bases. Germline CDR1 and CDR2: LGHNT and FRNRAP. V lost 4 bases to trimming and J lost 4 bases; unmatched junction nucleotides: 9. There are 15 residues in the CDR3.

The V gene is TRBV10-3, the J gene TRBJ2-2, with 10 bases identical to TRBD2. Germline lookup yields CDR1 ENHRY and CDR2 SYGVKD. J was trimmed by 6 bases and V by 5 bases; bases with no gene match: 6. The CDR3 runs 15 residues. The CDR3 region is CAISSASGSPGELFF. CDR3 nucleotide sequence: TGTGCCATCAGTTCGGCTAGCGGGAGCCCCGGGGAGCTGTTTTTT.

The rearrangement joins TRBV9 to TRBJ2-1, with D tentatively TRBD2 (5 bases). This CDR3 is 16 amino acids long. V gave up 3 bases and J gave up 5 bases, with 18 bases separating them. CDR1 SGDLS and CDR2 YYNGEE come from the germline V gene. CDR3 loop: CASSASRDYLNNEQFF. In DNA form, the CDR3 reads TGTGCCAGCAGCGCATCGCGAGACTACCTGAACAATGAGCAGTTCTTC.

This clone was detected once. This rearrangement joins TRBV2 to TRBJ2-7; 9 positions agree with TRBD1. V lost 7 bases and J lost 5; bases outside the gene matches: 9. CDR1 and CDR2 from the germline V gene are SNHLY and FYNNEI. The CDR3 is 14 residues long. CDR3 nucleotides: TGTGCCAGCATCGAAGGGGACAGGGAACACGAGCAGTACTTC. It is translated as CASIEGDREHEQYF.

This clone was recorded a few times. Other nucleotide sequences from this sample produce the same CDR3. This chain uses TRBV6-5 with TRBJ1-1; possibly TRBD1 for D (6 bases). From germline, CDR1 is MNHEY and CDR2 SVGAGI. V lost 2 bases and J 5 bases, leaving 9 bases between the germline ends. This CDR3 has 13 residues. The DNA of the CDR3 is TGTGCCAGCAGTTACGGGGGCGGGACTGAAGCTTTCTTT. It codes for CASSYGGGTEAFF.

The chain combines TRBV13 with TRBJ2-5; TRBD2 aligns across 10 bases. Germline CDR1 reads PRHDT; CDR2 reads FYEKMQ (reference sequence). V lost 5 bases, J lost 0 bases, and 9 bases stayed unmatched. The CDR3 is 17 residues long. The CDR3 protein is CASSPSGGAGYQETQYF. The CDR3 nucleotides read TGTGCCAGCAGCCCAAGCGGGGGGGCCGGGTACCAAGAGACCCAGTACTTC.